One T cell receptor (beta chain) is described in this entry. What it recognizes is unknown. The source of the sample is a study of T-cell reconstitution after alpha-beta-depleted transplantation in children. A TCRbeta library incorporating unique molecular identifiers was prepared. TCRdb itself ran the PCR reads through MiXCR, one entry per CDR3 protein. Of 250,000 to 300,000 distinct CDR3 sequences in the sample, over 7% were seen once. Study-wide findings and caveats: Several hundred expanded graft clones reportedly were the source of alpha-beta T cells about two months after transplant. T-cell counts and diversity at one year following transplant were attributed mainly to newly produced T cells.

This CDR3 has 12 residues. Germline CDR1 is SGDLS and CDR2 is YYNGEE. The V end was cut by 3 bases, the J end by 8 bases, with 11 bases between. This chain joins TRBV9 and TRBJ1-1; perhaps TRBD1 as D (6 bases). The source is a female patient between 2 and 15 years old who had a stem cell transplant for Fanconi anemia, so the T cells may come from the graft donor. This material consisted of peripheral blood, taken 360 days after TCRalphabeta/CD19-depleted stem cell transplant. CDR3 DNA: TGTGCCAGCAGCGCCCGGGACAAGGAAGCTTTCTTT. It encodes CASSARDKEAFF.